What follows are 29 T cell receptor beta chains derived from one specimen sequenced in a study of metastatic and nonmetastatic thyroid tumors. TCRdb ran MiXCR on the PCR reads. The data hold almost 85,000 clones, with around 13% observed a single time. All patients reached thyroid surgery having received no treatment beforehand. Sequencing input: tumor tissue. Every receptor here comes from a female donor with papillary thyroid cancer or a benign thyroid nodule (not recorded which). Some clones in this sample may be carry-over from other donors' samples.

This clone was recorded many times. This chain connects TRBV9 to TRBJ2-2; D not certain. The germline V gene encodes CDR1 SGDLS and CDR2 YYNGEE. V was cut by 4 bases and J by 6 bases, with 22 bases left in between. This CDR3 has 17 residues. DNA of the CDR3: TGTGCCAGCAGCCAAATTGGTCTGGGCCGAGTAGCCGGGGAGCTGTTTTTT. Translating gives CASSQIGLGRVAGELFF.

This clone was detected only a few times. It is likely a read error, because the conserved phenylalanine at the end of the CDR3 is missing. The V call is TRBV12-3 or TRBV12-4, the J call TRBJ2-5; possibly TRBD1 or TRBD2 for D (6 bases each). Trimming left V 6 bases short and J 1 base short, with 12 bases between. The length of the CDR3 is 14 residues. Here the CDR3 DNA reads TGTGCCAGCAGCCCAACGGGGGCCCAAGAGACCCAGTACCTC. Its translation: CASSPTGAQETQYL.

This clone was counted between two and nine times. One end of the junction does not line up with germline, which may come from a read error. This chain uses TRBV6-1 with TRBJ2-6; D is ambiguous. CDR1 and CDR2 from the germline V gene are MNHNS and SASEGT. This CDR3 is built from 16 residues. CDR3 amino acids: CASSEDPWSGSNFLTF. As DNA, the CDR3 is TGTGCCAGCAGTGAAGACCCATGGTCTGGGTCCAACTTCCTGACTTTC.

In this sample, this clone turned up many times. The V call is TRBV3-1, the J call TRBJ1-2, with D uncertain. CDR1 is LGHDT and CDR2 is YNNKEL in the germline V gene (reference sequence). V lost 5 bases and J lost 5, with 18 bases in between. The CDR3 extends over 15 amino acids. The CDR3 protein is CASSLTIRRDYGYTF. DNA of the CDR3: TGTGCCAGCAGCTTGACGATACGGAGGGATTATGGCTACACCTTC.

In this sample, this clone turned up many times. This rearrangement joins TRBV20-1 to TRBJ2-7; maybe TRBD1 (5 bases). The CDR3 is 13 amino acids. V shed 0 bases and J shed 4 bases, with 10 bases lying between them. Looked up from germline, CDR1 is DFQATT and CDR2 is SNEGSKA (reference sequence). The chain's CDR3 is CSARESRAYEQYF. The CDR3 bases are TGCAGTGCTAGAGAATCCAGGGCATACGAGCAGTACTTC.

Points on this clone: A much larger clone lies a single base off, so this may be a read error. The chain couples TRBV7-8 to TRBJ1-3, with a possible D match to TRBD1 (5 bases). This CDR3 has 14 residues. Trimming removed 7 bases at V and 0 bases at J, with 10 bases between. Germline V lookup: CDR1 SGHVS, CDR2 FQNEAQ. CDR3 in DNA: TGTGCCAGCACGGGGGACGCCTCTGGAAACACCATATATTTT. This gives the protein CASTGDASGNTIYF.

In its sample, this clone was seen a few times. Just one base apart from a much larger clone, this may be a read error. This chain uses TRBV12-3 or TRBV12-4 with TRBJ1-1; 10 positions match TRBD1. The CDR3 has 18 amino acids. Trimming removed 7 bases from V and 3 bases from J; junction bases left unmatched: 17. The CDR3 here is CASIHDPRRTGGDTEAFF. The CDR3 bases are TGTGCCAGCATCCACGACCCCCGAAGGACAGGGGGGGACACTGAAGCTTTCTTT.

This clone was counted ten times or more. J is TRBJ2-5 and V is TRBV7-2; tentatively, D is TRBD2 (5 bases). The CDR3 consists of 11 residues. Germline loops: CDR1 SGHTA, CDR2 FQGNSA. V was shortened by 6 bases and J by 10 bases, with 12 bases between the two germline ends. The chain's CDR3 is CASSTERVQYF. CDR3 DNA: TGTGCCAGCAGTACGGAGAGGGTCCAGTACTTC.

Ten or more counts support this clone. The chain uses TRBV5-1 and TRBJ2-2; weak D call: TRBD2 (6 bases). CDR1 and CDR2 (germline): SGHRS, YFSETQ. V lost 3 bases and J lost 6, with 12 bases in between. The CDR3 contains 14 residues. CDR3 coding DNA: TGCGCCAGCAGCTCCTCCGTAGCGGCCGGGGAGCTGTTTTTT. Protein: CASSSSVAAGELFF.

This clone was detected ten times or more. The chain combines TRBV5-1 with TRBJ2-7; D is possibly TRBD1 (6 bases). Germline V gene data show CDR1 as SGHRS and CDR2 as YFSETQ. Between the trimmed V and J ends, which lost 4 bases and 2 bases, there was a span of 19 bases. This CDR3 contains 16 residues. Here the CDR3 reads CASSPGTRDNPYEQYF. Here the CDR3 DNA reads TGCGCCAGCAGCCCTGGTACCCGGGACAATCCCTACGAGCAGTACTTC.

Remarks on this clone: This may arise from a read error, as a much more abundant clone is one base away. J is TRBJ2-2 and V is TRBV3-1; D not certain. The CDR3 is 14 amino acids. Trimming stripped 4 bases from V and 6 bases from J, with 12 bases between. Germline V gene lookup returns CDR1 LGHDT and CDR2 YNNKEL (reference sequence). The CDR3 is CASSLNGLSGELFF. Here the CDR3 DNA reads TGTGCCAGCAGCCTTAATGGGCTCTCCGGGGAGCTGTTTTTT.

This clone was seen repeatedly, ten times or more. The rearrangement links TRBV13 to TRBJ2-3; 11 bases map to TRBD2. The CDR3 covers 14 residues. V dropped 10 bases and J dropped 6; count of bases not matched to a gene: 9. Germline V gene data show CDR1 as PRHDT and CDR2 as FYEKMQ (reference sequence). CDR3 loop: CATALAGVSDTQYF. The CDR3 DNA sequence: TGTGCCACTGCACTAGCGGGAGTGTCGGATACGCAGTATTTT.

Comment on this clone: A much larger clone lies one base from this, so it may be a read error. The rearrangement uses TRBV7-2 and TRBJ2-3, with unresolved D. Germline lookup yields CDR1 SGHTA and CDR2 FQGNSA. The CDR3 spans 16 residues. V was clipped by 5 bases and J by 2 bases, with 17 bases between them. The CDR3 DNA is TGTGCCAGCAGCCGCCGATTAGGACGGTCCACAGATACGCAGTATTTT. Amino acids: CASSRRLGRSTDTQYF.

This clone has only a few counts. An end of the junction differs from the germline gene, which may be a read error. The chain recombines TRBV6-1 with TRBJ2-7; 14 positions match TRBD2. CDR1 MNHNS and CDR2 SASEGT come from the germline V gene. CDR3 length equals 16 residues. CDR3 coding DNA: TGTGCCAGCAGTGGGACTAGCGGGAGGTTTGGGCACGATCAGTACTTC. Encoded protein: CASSGTSGRFGHDQYF.

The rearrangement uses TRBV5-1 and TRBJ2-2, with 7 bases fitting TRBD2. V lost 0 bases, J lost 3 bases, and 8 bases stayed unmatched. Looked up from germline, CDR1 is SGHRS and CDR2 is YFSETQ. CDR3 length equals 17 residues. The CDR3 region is CASSLAGAGVYTGELFF. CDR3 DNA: TGCGCCAGCAGCTTGGCCGGGGCGGGAGTGTACACCGGGGAGCTGTTTTTT.

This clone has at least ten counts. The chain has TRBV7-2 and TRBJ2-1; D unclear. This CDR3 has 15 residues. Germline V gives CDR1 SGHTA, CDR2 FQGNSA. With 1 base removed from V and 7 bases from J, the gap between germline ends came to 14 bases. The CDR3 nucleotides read TGTGCCAGCAGCTTAGTAATGCGAGTGGGGAATGAGCAGTTCTTC. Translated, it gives CASSLVMRVGNEQFF.

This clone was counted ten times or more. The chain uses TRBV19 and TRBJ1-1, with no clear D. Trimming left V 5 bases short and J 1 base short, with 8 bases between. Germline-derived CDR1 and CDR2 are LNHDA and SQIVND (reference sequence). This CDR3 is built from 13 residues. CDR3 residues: CASSFVRNTEAFF. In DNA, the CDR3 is TGTGCCAGTAGTTTCGTTAGGAACACTGAAGCTTTCTTT.

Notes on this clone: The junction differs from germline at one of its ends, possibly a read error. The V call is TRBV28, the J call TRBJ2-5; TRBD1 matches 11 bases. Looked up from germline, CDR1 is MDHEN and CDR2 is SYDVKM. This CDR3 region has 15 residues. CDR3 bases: TGTGCCAGTGGGCGGGGGACAGGGGGAGTTAAGACCCGGTACTTC. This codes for CASGRGTGGVKTRYF.

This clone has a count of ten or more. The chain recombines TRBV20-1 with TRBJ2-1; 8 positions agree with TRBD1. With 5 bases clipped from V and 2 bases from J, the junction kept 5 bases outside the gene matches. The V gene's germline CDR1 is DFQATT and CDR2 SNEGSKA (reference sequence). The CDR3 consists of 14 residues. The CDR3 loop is CSAPGQVTYNEQFF. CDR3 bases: TGCAGTGCTCCGGGACAGGTGACCTACAATGAGCAGTTCTTC.

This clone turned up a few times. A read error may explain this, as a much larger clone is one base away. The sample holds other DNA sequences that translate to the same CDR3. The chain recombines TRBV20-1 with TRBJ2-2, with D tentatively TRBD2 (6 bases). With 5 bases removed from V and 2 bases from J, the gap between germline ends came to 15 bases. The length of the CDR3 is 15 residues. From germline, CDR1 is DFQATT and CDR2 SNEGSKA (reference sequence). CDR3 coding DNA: TGCAGTGCTCCTCTCTTCGGGGGTAACACCGGGGAGCTGTTTTTT. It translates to CSAPLFGGNTGELFF.

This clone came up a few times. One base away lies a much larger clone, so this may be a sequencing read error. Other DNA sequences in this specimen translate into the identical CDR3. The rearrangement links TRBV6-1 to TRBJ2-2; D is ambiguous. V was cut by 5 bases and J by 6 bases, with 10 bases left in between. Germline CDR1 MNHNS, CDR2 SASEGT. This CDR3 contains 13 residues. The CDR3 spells CASSSTGPGELFF. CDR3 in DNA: TGTGCCAGCAGTAGCACCGGGCCCGGGGAGCTGTTTTTT.

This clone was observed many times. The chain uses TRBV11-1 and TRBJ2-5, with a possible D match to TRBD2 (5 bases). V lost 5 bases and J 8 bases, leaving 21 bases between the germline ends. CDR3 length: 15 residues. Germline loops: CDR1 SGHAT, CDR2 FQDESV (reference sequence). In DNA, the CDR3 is TGTGCCAGCAGCCCACCCGACGGAGGAATACGAACCCAGTACTTC. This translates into CASSPPDGGIRTQYF.

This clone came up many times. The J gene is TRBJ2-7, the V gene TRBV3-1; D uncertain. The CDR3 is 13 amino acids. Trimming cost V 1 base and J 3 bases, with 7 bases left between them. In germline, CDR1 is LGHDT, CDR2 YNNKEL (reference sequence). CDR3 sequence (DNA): TGTGCCAGCAGCCAAGGGGCAGGCTACGAGCAGTACTTC. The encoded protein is CASSQGAGYEQYF.

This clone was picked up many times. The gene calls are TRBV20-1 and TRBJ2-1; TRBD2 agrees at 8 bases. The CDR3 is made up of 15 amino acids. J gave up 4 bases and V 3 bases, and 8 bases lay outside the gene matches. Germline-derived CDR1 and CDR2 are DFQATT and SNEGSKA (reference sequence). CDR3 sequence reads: CSASPASGLYNEQFF. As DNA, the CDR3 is TGCAGTGCTAGTCCGGCTAGCGGGTTATACAATGAGCAGTTCTTC.

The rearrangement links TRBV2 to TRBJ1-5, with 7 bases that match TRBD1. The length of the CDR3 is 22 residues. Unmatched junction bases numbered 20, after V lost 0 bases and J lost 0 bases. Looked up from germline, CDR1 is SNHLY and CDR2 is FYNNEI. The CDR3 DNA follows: TGTGCCAGCAGTGAAGCCATGGGGGGTAGGACAGGCCGAATTTATAGCAATCAGCCCCAGCATTTT. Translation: CASSEAMGGRTGRIYSNQPQHF.

CDR3 DNA: TGTGCCAGCAGCCTCTCCCTTAGCGGGTCAACGGAGGTCCTGACTTTC. Its protein product is CASSLSLSGSTEVLTF. The J gene is TRBJ2-6, the V gene TRBV7-3; TRBD2 aligns across 7 bases. CDR3 length: 16 residues. Losses at the gene ends were 5 bases for V and 13 bases for J; bases not matched to a gene: 17. Germline CDR1 and CDR2: SGHTA and FQGTGA.

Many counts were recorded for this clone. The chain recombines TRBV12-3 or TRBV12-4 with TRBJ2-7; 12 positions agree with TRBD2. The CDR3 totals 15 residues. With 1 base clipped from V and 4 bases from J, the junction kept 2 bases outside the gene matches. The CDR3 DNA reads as TGTGCCAGCAGTTTAGATCTAGCGGGAGGGTACGAGCAGTACTTC. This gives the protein CASSLDLAGGYEQYF.

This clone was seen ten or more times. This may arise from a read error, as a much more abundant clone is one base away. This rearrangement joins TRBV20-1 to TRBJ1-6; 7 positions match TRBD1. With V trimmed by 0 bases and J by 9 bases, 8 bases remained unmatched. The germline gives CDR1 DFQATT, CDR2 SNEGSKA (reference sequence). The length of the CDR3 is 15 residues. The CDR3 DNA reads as TGCAGTGCTAGAGATCTCGGGACAGATGGTTCACCCCTCCACTTT. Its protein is CSARDLGTDGSPLHF.

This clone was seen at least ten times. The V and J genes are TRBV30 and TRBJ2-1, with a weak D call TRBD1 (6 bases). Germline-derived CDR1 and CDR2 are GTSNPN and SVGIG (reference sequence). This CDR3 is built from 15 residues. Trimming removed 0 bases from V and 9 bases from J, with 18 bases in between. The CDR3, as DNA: TGTGCCTGGAGTGTTTCAGGGGCAGCAGTGGGTGAGCAGTTCTTC. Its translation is CAWSVSGAAVGEQFF.